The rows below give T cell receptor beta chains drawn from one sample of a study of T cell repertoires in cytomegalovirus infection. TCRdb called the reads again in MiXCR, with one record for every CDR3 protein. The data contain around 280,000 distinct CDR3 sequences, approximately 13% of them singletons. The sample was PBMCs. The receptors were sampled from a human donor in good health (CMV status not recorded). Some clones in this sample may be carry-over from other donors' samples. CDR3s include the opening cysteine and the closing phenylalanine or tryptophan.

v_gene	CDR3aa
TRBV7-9	CASSLGGSTTDTQYF
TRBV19	CASSTTVQETQYF
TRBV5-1	CASSRGREVNEQFF
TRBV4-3	CASSQDFGTSGMGQYF
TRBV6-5	CATKTGNYPLYEQYF
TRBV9	CASSVGSNGNQPQHF
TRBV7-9	CASSLGSGGESPLHF
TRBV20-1	CSARDPGTVYEQYF
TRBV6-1	CASSPPWGQAFF
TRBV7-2	CASSLVYEQYF
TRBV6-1	CASSDRGVVDF
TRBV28	CASSRDQASNEKLFF